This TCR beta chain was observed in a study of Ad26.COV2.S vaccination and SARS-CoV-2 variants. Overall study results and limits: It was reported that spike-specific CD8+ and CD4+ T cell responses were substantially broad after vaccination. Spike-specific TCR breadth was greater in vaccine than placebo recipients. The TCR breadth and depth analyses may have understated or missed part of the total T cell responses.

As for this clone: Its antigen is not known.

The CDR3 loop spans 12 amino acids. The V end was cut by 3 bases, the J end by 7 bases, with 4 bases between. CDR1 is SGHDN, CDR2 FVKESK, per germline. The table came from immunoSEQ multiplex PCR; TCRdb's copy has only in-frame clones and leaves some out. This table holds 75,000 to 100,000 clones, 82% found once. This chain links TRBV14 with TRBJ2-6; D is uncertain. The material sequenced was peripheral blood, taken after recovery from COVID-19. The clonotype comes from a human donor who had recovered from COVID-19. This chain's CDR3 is CASSQGANVLTF. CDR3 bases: TGTGCCAGCAGCCAGGGTGCCAACGTCCTGACTTTC.